The next 25 T cell receptor beta chains were all read from a single sample in a study of post-analysis software for immune sequencing data. Every TCR beta cDNA library bore unique molecular identifiers. TCRdb reprocessed the PCR reads via MiXCR and lists one record per CDR3 protein. The sample contains more than 350,000 distinct CDR3 sequences, less than 40% of which appear only once. No antigen has been identified for these receptors. Study results and limitations: Elevated frequency relative to controls characterized several TRBV segments in patients, TRBV5-6, TRBV5-1 and TRBV20-1 among them.

The sample consisted of blood. The receptors here all came from a girl aged 2 to 9 with multiple sclerosis.

The chain recombines TRBV4-1 with TRBJ2-1, with D hard to call. Per the germline V gene, CDR1 is MGHRA and CDR2 is YSYEKL. The CDR3 length is 13 residues. V lost 0 bases and J 5 bases, leaving 5 bases between the germline ends. The CDR3 spells CASSQDRNNEQFF. Written as DNA, the CDR3 is TGCGCCAGCAGCCAAGACCGTAACAATGAGCAGTTCTTC.

The rearrangement links TRBV10-3 to TRBJ2-7, with D perhaps TRBD2 (7 bases). The V gene's germline CDR1 is ENHRY and CDR2 SYGVKD. The CDR3 loop spans 14 amino acids. V was trimmed by 6 bases and J by 2 bases, leaving 14 bases between them. This CDR3 reads CAIRGGRETYEQYF. For the CDR3, the DNA is TGTGCCATCAGGGGGGGGCGCGAGACCTACGAGCAGTACTTC.

In its sample, this clonotype was seen a few times. CDR3 loop: CAISESPASSYNEQFF. The CDR3 region has the DNA TGTGCCATCAGTGAGTCCCCTGCTAGCTCCTACAATGAGCAGTTCTTC. This chain links TRBV10-3 with TRBJ2-1; D uncertain. Germline values: CDR1 ENHRY, CDR2 SYGVKD. The CDR3 contains 16 residues. Trimming stripped 0 bases from V and 0 bases from J, with 9 bases between.

This chain connects TRBV20-1 to TRBJ2-1; TRBD2 might be the D (6 bases). The germline gives CDR1 DFQATT, CDR2 SNEGSKA (reference sequence). Trimming stripped 0 bases from V and 4 bases from J, with 16 bases between. CDR3 size: 16 residues. This chain's CDR3 is CSARDPGRGIYNEQFF. The CDR3 nucleotides read TGCAGTGCTAGAGATCCGGGACGGGGGATATACAATGAGCAGTTCTTC.

The chain combines TRBV5-6 with TRBJ2-3; D gene uncertain. The CDR3 runs 14 residues. The germline CDR1 and CDR2 sequences are SGHDT and YYEEEE. Trimming cost V 4 bases and J 1 base, with 10 bases left between them. The CDR3 region is CASSEVVRTDTQYF. For the CDR3, the DNA is TGTGCCAGCAGCGAGGTTGTCCGCACAGATACGCAGTATTTT.

The chain recombines TRBV5-1 with TRBJ2-7, with TRBD2 matching over 10 bases. CDR1 is SGHRS, CDR2 YFSETQ, per germline. After removal of 2 bases from V and 7 bases from J, the junction contained 12 bases not matched to a gene. This CDR3 is 16 amino acids long. The DNA for the CDR3 is TGCGCCAGCAGCTTACAGGGACTAGCGCGCTACAATGAGCAGTACTTC. This sequence encodes CASSLQGLARYNEQYF. Drawing the rest from reference TRBV5-1 and TRBJ2-7, the complete variable domain is KAGVTQTPRYLIKTRGQQVTLSCSPISGHRSVSWYQQTPGQGLQFLFEYFSETQRNKGNFPGRFSGRQFSNSRSEMNVSTLELGDSALYLCASSLQGLARYNEQYFGPGTRLTVT.

This chain connects TRBV2 to TRBJ2-1; D is possibly TRBD2 (5 bases). This CDR3 comprises 15 residues. Looked up from germline, CDR1 is SNHLY and CDR2 is FYNNEI. V lost 3 bases and J 6 bases, leaving 15 bases between the germline ends. CDR3 DNA sequence: TGTGCCAGCAGTGAGGTGCTAGCTGAGGGCAATGAGCAGTTCTTC. This codes for CASSEVLAEGNEQFF.

The chain couples TRBV2 to TRBJ1-2, with no clear D. Germline CDR1 SNHLY, CDR2 FYNNEI. There are 13 residues in the CDR3. Trimming shortened V by 4 bases and J by 2 bases, and 8 bases separated the two germline ends. This CDR3 reads CASSVGQNYGYTF. The CDR3 DNA is TGTGCCAGCAGTGTAGGGCAGAACTATGGCTACACCTTC.

This chain connects TRBV29-1 to TRBJ1-1; 7 bases align to TRBD1. With 4 bases clipped from V and 2 bases from J, the junction kept 7 bases outside the gene matches. Germline assignment: CDR1 SQVTM and CDR2 ANQGSEA. The CDR3 extends over 14 amino acids. CDR3 in amino acids: CSVATGTDNTEAFF. The CDR3 DNA reads TGCAGCGTTGCCACCGGGACAGACAACACTGAAGCTTTCTTT.

This chain uses TRBV30 with TRBJ1-5, with 8 bases lining up with TRBD1. Germline-derived CDR1 and CDR2 are GTSNPN and SVGIG (reference sequence). The V segment lost 5 bases and the J segment 1 base; nucleotides outside the gene matches: 1. The CDR3 consists of 13 residues. CDR3 coding DNA: TGTGCCTGGGGGACAGGCAGCAATCAGCCCCAGCATTTT. Its translation: CAWGTGSNQPQHF.

The CDR3 sequence: CASSPTSGGVVHTDTQYF. The DNA of the CDR3 is TGTGCCAGCAGCCCCACTAGCGGGGGGGTTGTTCACACAGATACGCAGTATTTT. J is TRBJ2-3 and V is TRBV12-3 or TRBV12-4; 13 bases are a match to TRBD2. The CDR3 has 18 amino acids. V was clipped by 6 bases and J by 2 bases; unmatched bases: 11.

This clonotype was observed a single time. The V and J genes are TRBV7-9 and TRBJ2-1; D is possibly TRBD1 or TRBD2 (6 bases each). The germline V gene has CDR1 SEHNR and CDR2 FQNEAQ (reference sequence). V was clipped by 5 bases and J by 5 bases, with 31 bases between them. The CDR3 has 20 residues. The CDR3: CASSPRPDSRLGLLDNEQFF. The DNA of the CDR3 is TGTGCCAGCAGCCCGCGGCCGGACAGTAGGCTTGGACTACTTGACAATGAGCAGTTCTTC. Together with reference TRBV7-9 and TRBJ2-1, the CDR3 gives the full variable domain: DTGVSQNPRHKITKRGQNVTFRCDPISEHNRLYWYRQTLGQGPEFLTYFQNEAQLEKSRLLSDRFSAERPKGSFSTLEIQRTEQGDSAMYLCASSPRPDSRLGLLDNEQFFGPGTRLTVL.

This clonotype was seen a few times. The V call is TRBV7-6, the J call TRBJ2-1, with TRBD2 matching 10 bases. The germline V gene encodes CDR1 SGHVS and CDR2 FNYEAQ. V lost 1 base, J lost 5 bases, and 5 bases stayed unmatched. This CDR3 spans 16 amino acids. The CDR3 sequence is CASSLGASGGHNEQFF. CDR3 in DNA: TGTGCCAGCAGCTTAGGGGCTAGCGGGGGCCACAATGAGCAGTTCTTC. Full variable domain (missing parts from reference TRBV7-6 and TRBJ2-1): GAGVSQSPRYKVTKRGQDVALRCDPISGHVSLYWYRQALGQGPEFLTYFNYEAQQDKSGLPNDRFSAERPEGSISTLTIQRTEQRDSAMYRCASSLGASGGHNEQFFGPGTRLTVL.

This chain joins TRBV4-1 and TRBJ2-7; TRBD2 aligns across 11 bases. Germline CDR1 MGHRA, CDR2 YSYEKL. The J segment lost 2 bases and the V segment lost 4 bases, leaving 4 bases of the junction unmatched. The CDR3 totals 15 residues. CDR3 amino acids: CASSLTSGRPYEQYF. CDR3 nucleotide sequence: TGCGCCAGCAGCCTAACTAGCGGGAGACCCTACGAGCAGTACTTC.

This sequence joins TRBV20-1 and TRBJ1-4; 10 positions match TRBD1. There are 13 residues in the CDR3. With 6 bases clipped from V and 7 bases from J, the junction kept 5 bases outside the gene matches. Germline CDR1 and CDR2: DFQATT and SNEGSKA (reference sequence). CDR3 amino acids: CSAWDRGGEKLFF. The CDR3, as DNA: TGCAGTGCGTGGGACAGGGGCGGTGAAAAACTGTTTTTT.

This clonotype was observed a few times. This chain connects TRBV12-3 or TRBV12-4 to TRBJ1-1; TRBD1 is a possible D gene (6 bases). The CDR3 length is 13 residues. The V gene lost 5 bases and the J gene lost 7 bases, with 14 bases spanning the gap. DNA for the CDR3: TGTGCCAGCAGTCCTGGACAGCCTATTGAAGCTTTCTTT. Translation: CASSPGQPIEAFF.

This clonotype has just a few counts. The rearrangement links TRBV20-1 to TRBJ2-1, with TRBD2 matching 10 bases. After removal of 3 bases from V and 0 bases from J, the junction contained 2 bases not matched to a gene. The CDR3 runs 15 residues. In germline, CDR1 is DFQATT, CDR2 SNEGSKA (reference sequence). The DNA for the CDR3 is TGCAGTGCTAGCCCTAGCGGGAGCTCCTACAATGAGCAGTTCTTC. Its translation is CSASPSGSSYNEQFF.

This clonotype was counted a few times. The gene calls are TRBV18 and TRBJ2-1; D remains ambiguous. There are 15 residues in the CDR3. Germline CDR1 and CDR2: KGHSH and LQKENI. Trimming left V 0 bases short and J 0 bases short, with 6 bases between. This CDR3 reads CASSPPHDSYNEQFF. The CDR3 bases are TGTGCCAGCTCACCACCGCATGACTCCTACAATGAGCAGTTCTTC.

This clonotype was found once. The J gene is TRBJ2-7, the V gene TRBV18; D is unclear. The CDR3 is 12 amino acids. CDR1 and CDR2 from the germline V gene are KGHSH and LQKENI. Trimming removed 3 bases from V and 2 bases from J, with 5 bases in between. The CDR3 DNA sequence: TGTGCCAGCTCACCCCAGCCCTACGAGCAGTACTTC. Its protein is CASSPQPYEQYF.

Regarding this clonotype: This may stem from a read error, because a much larger clone lies one nucleotide away. The chain employs TRBV5-1 and TRBJ2-7, with a possible D match to TRBD1 (6 bases). The DNA end is more similar to TRBJ2-5, so the J call may be wrong. CDR1 and CDR2 (germline): SGHRS, YFSETQ. The CDR3 contains 12 residues. The CDR3 loop reads CASRGARETQYF. In DNA form, the CDR3 reads TGCGCCAGCAGGGGGGCCAGAGAGACCCAGTACTTC.

The V and J genes are TRBV20-1 and TRBJ2-1; unclear D gene. Trimming pared 0 bases from V and 7 bases from J, leaving 7 bases between. This CDR3 is 12 amino acids long. The germline gives CDR1 DFQATT, CDR2 SNEGSKA (reference sequence). As DNA, the CDR3 is TGCAGTGCTAGAGATGGGTTTAATGAGCAGTTCTTC. Its translation: CSARDGFNEQFF.

The rearrangement links TRBV5-6 to TRBJ2-5; D may be TRBD1 (7 bases). The CDR3 runs to 18 residues. Trimming cost V 4 bases and J 3 bases, with 25 bases left between them. The germline gives CDR1 SGHDT, CDR2 YYEEEE. The CDR3 DNA sequence: TGTGCCAGCAGCCCGATGCGGGACAGAGAAGCGCCCGAAGAGACCCAGTACTTC. Encoded protein: CASSPMRDREAPEETQYF.

V is TRBV7-8 and J is TRBJ2-4; D might be TRBD1 or TRBD2, each matching 5 bases. Germline V CDR1 and CDR2: SGHVS, FQNEAQ. Trimming took 4 bases from V and 1 from J, leaving 11 bases between them. CDR3 length equals 15 residues. The CDR3 DNA is TGTGCCAGCAGCTCCTTCTGGGGGGCCAAAAACATTCAGTACTTC. It yields the protein CASSSFWGAKNIQYF.

The chain uses TRBV29-1 and TRBJ1-2; D uncertain. This CDR3 contains 11 residues. Trimming shortened V by 5 bases and J by 1 base, and 5 bases separated the two germline ends. Per germline, CDR1 SQVTM and CDR2 ANQGSEA. The CDR3 sequence is CSVTDNYGYTF. CDR3 sequence (DNA): TGCAGCGTTACTGATAACTATGGCTACACCTTC.

The gene calls are TRBV29-1 and TRBJ2-5; D is unclear. V was cut by 4 bases and J by 4 bases, with 10 bases left in between. The CDR3 is 12 amino acids. Germline assignment: CDR1 SQVTM and CDR2 ANQGSEA. The CDR3 spells CSVVAVGETQYF. The CDR3, as DNA: TGCAGCGTTGTGGCGGTGGGAGAGACCCAGTACTTC.